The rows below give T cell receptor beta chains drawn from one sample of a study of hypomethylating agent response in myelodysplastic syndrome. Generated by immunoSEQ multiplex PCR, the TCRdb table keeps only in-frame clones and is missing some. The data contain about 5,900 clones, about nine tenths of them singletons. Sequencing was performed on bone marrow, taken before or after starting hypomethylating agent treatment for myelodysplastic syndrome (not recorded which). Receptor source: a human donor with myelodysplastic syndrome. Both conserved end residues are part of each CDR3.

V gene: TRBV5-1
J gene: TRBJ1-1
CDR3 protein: CASSFSTQNTEAFF

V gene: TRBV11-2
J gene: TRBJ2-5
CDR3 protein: CASSLTPTGGETQYF

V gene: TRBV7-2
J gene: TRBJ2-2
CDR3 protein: CASSRDRSVTGELFF

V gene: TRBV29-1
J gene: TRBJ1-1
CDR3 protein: CSVRGHADTEAFF

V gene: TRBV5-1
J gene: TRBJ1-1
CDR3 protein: CASSLAEMNTEAFF

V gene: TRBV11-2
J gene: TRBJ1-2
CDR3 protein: CASSWGPASYGYTF

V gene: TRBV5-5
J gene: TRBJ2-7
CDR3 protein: CASSFDHRLYEQYF

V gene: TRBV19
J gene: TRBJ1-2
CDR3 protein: CASSIDKGNYGYTF

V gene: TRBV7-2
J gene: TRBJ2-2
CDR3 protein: CASSLAPGGTGELFF

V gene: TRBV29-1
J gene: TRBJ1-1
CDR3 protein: CSAADTEAFF

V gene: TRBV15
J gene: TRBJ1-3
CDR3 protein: CATSRDRGRGTGNTIYF

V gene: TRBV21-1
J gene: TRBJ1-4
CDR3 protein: CASSNGRGVFKKLFF

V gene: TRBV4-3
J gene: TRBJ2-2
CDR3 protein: CASSYLEAGELFF

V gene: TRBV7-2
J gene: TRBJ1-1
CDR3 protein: CASSPWAGTEAFF

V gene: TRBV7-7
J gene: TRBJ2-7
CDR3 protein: CASSLAGGGTYEQYF

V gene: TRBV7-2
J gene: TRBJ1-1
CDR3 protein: CASTAYGAEAFF

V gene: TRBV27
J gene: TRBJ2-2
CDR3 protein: CASLGVGPRAGELFF

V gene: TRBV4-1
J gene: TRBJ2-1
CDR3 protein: CASSQDPVTRWQFF

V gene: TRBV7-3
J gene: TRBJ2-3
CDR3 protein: CASAHRGEYTDTQYF

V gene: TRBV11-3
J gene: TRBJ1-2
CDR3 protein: CASSMTGGAYGYTF

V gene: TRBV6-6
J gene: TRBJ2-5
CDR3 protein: CASSYSGQGQETQYF

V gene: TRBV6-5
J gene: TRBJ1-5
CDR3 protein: CASRTGAGGNQPQHF

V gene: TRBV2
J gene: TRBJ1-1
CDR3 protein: CASSFTTESLYTEAFF

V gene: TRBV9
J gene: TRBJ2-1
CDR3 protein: CASSTSTGSYNEQFF

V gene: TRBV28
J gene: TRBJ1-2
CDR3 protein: CASSPPQGARGYTF

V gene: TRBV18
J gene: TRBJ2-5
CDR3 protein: CASSLTGFQETQYF

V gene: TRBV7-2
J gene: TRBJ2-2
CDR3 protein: CASSLKAPWAGANTGELFF

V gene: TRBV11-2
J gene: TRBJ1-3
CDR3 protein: CASSLNRGMPSAF

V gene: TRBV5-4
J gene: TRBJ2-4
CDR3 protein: CASSLSPLAATIQYF

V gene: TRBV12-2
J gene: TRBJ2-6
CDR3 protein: CASRFRGPSGANVLTF

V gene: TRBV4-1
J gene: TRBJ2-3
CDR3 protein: CASSLRLAGDSFTDTQYF

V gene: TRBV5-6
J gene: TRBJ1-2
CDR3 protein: CASSFPTEDYGYTF

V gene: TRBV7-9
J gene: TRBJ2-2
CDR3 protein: CASSPTGLPGELFF

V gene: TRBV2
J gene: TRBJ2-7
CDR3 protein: CASSETTGIHEQYF

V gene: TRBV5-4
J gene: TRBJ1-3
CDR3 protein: CASSLGAYRAGNTIYF

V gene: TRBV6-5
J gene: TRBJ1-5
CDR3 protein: CASSSRGGHPQHF

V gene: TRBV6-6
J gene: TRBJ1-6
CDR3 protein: CASKRSPNSPLHF

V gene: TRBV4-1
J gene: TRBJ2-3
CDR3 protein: CASSLPGLSTDTQYF

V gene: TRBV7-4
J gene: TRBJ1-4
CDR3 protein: CASPESEKLFF

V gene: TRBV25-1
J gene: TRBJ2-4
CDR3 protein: CASSEYSESNIQYF

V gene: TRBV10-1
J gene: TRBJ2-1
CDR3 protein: CASSEPAPGFSYNEQFF

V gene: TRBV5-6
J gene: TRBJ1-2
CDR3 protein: CASSQHWGGLNYGYTF

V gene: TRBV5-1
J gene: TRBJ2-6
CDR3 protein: CASSLGPSGANVLTF

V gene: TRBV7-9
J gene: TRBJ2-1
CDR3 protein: CASAHSSSGLRSEQFF

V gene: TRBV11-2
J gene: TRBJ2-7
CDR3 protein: CASSLGTGASEQYF

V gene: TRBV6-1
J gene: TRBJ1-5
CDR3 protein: CASSEGTTRNQPQHF

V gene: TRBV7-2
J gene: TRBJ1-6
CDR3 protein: CASSLQGAYSPLHF

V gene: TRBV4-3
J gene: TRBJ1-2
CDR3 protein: CASSQGPANYGYTF

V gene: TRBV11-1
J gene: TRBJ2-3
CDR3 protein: CASSLKFLESDTQYF

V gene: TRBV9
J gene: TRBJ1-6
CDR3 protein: CASSVRYENSPLHF

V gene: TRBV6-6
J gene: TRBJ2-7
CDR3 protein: CASGGQGATSGEQYF

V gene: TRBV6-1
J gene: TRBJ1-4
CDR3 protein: CASTAWTATNEKLFF